This T cell receptor (beta chain) was recorded in a study of blood T cells in healthy people across ages. Of note for this clonotype: A much larger clone lies one base from this, so it may be a read error.

This CDR3 comprises 14 residues. Germline CDR1 and CDR2: SGDLS and YYNGEE. Then a second PCR, running about 6 to 12 cycles, was carried out with a sample-barcoded 5' primer and a J-beta primer mix. Samples each returned at least 2.5 million CDR3-containing paired-end reads. TCRdb reanalysed the 5' RACE reads using MiXCR and keeps one entry per CDR3 protein. The table has a few hundred thousand distinct CDR3 sequences, 25% to 30% seen once; the top ten hold about 18%. All donors came from Russia, were Caucasian and healthy, and spanned ages roughly 6 to 100. The source is a woman between 65 and 79 years old in good health. The sequenced material came from blood. V usage is TRBV9 and J usage is TRBJ1-2, with D perhaps matching TRBD1 (5 bases). CDR3 bases: TGTGCCGGCAGCGTACAACAGGAGAACTATGGCTACACCTTC. Translating it yields CAGSVQQENYGYTF.